In this sample, the clone carrying this TCR beta chain turned up many times. The entry originates in a study of T cell clonality in common variable immunodeficiency. Generated by immunoSEQ multiplex PCR, the TCRdb table keeps only in-frame clones and is missing some. The sample shows some 80,000 clones, none of them appearing just once. This TCR derives from a person aged 18 to 75 in good health. The sequenced sample consisted of peripheral blood mononuclear cells.

CDR3 loop: CASSTSGQGWTEAFF. The sequenced part of the CDR3 DNA is TGTGCCAGTAGTACGTCGGGACAGGGTTGGACTGAA. The chain combines TRBV19 with TRBJ1-1; TRBD1 aligns across 9 bases. With the read ending 3 residues before the CDR3 end, the germline J gene is used to fill in that end. The ends lost 4 bases at V and 5 bases at J; junction bases unmatched: 8. This CDR3 contains 15 residues. Germline lookup yields CDR1 LNHDA and CDR2 SQIVND (reference sequence).